This TCR beta chain was identified in a study of T cells in Graves' hyperthyroidism and ophthalmopathy. As for the study in general: The initial diagnosis was the point when peripheral blood was collected, ahead of any treatment.

This clonotype has just a few counts. RNA transcripts served as the template for amplifying TCR beta CDR3 regions. Carried out on the TCR CDR3, a first-round RT-PCR used the HTBI primer set. TCRdb passed the multiplex PCR reads through MiXCR, listing each CDR3 protein once. The profile shows roughly 250,000 distinct CDR3 sequences, approximately 23% of them singletons. The germline V and J ends were trimmed by 4 bases and 1 base, with 14 bases remaining between them. The germline V gene encodes CDR1 SQVTM and CDR2 ANQGSEA. The CDR3 has 14 residues. The sequence was obtained from a man aged 25-40 years with Graves' ophthalmopathy. The J gene is TRBJ2-7, the V gene TRBV29-1; tentatively, D is TRBD1 (5 bases). The sequencing input was blood. The CDR3 sequence: CSVVPWTNSYEQYF. The CDR3 nucleotides are TGCAGCGTTGTCCCCTGGACAAATTCCTACGAGCAGTACTTC.